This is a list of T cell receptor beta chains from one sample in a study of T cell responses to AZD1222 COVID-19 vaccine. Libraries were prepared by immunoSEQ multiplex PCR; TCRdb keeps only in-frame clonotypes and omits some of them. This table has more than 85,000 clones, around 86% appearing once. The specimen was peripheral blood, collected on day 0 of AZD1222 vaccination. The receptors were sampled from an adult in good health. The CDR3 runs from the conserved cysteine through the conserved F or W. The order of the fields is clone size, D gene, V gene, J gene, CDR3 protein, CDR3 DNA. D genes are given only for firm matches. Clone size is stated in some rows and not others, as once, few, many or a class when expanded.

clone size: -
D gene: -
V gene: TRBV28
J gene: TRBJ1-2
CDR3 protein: CASRAVKTGFTGYTF
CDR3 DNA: TGTGCCAGCAGGGCCGTCAAGACAGGCTTTACTGGCTACACCTTC

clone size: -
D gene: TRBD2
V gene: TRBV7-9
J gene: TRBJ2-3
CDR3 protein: CASSFSGGRVPTQYF
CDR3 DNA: TGTGCCAGCAGCTTTAGCGGGGGCCGGGTTCCAACGCAGTATTTT

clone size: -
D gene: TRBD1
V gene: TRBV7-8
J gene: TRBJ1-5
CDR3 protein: CASSLRQGSNQPQHF
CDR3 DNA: TGTGCCAGCAGCCTACGACAGGGAAGCAATCAGCCCCAGCATTTT

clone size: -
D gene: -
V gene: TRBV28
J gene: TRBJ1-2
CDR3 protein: CASTLAGTGYGYTF
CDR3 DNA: TGTGCCAGCACTCTCGCGGGCACAGGCTATGGCTACACCTTC

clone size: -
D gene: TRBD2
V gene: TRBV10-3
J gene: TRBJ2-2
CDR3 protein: CAISSSGREGDGELFF
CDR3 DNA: TGTGCCATCAGCTCTAGCGGGAGGGAAGGTGACGGGGAGCTGTTTTTT

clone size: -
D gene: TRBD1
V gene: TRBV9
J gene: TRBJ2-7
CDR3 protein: CASSVGRQGSYEQYF
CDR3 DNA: TGTGCCAGCAGCGTTGGGAGACAGGGCTCCTACGAGCAGTACTTC

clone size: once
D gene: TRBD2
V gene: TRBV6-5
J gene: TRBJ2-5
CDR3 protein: CASSLRGGRRETQYF
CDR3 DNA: TGTGCCAGCAGTCTTCGGGGGGGGCGGAGGGAGACCCAGTACTTC

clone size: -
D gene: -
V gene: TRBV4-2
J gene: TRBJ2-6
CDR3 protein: CASSQATEGANVLTF
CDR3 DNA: TGTGCCAGCAGCCAAGCAACAGAAGGGGCCAACGTCCTGACTTTC

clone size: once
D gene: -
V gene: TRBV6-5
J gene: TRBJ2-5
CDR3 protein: CASSYSTAAKTQYF
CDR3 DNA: TGTGCCAGCAGTTACTCGACAGCCGCCAAGACCCAGTACTTC

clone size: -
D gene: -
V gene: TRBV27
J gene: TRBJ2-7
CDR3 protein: CASSLINSYHEQYF
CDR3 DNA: TGTGCCAGCAGTTTAATCAACAGTTACCACGAGCAGTACTTC

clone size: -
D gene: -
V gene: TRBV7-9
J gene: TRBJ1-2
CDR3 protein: CASSPWTDDRAGYTF
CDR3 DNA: TGTGCCAGCAGCCCGTGGACAGACGATAGAGCGGGCTACACCTTC

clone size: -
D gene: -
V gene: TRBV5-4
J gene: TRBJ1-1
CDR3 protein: CASSLAGDEAFF
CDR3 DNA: TGTGCCAGCAGCTTAGCAGGCGATGAAGCTTTCTTT

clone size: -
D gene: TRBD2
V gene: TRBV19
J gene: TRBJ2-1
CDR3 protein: CASSTTLWTSGRAGDEQFF
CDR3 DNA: TGTGCCAGTAGTACCACTCTTTGGACTAGCGGGAGGGCTGGCGATGAGCAGTTCTTC

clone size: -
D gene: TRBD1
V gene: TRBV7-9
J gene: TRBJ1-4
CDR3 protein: CASSLSTGGIEKLFF
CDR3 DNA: TGTGCCAGCAGCTTATCGACAGGGGGCATTGAAAAACTGTTTTTT

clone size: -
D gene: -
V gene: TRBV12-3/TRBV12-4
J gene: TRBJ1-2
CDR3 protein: CASSLEGIHGYTF
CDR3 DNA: TGTGCCAGCAGTTTAGAGGGGATCCATGGCTACACCTTC

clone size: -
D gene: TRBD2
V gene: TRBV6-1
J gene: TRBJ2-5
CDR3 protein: CASSEFVGGALETQYF
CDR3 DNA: TGTGCCAGCAGTGAGTTTGTCGGGGGGGCCTTAGAGACCCAGTACTTC

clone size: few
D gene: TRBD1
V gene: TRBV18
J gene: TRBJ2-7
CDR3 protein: CASSPSPGQTYYEQYF
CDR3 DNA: TGTGCCAGCTCACCCTCTCCGGGACAGACTTACTACGAGCAGTACTTC

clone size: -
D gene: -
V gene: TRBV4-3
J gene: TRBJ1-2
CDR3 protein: CASSQDLTRRHYGYTF
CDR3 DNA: TGCGCCAGCAGCCAAGATCTCACCCGGCGGCACTATGGCTACACCTTC

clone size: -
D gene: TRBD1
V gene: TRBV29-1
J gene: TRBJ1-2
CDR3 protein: CSAGQEGYGYTF
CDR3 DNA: TGCAGCGCCGGACAGGAAGGTTATGGCTACACCTTC

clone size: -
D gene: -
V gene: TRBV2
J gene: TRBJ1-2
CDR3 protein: CASFQYLYGYTF
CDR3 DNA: TGTGCCAGCTTTCAATACCTCTATGGCTACACCTTC

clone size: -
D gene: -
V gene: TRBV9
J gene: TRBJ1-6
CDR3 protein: CASGGPGANSPLHF
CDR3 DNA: TGTGCCAGCGGGGGACCAGGGGCTAATTCACCCCTCCACTTT

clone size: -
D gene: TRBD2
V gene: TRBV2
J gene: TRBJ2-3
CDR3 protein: CATSNLAGGSISTDTQYF
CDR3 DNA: TGTGCCACATCAAACCTAGCGGGGGGGTCAATTAGCACAGATACGCAGTATTTT

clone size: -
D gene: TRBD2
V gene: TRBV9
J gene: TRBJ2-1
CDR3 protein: CASSASGMGSYNEQFF
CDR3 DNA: TGTGCCAGCAGTGCCAGCGGGATGGGCTCCTACAATGAGCAGTTCTTC

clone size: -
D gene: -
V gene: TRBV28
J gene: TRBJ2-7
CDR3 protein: CASSLVGEQYF
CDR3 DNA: TGTGCCAGCAGTTTGGTGGGGGAGCAGTACTTC

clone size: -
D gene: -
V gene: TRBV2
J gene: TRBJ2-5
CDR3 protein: CASRFQGGETQYF
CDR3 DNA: TGTGCCAGCCGCTTCCAGGGTGGGGAGACCCAGTACTTC

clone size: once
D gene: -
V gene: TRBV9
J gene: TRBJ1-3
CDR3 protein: CASSVAGQFSGNTIYF
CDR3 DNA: TGTGCCAGCAGCGTAGCAGGGCAGTTCTCTGGAAACACCATATATTTT

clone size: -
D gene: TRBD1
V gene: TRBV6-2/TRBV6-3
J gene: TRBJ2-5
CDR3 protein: CASSWDRYQETQYF
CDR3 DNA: TGTGCCAGCAGTTGGGACAGGTACCAAGAGACCCAGTACTTC